A selection of T cell receptor beta chains follows, all from one sample in a study of T cell repertoires in cytomegalovirus infection. TCRdb used MiXCR to reprocess the reads, holding one entry per CDR3 protein. In the table there are about 490,000 distinct CDR3 sequences, 16% of which are singletons. Material for sequencing was CD8+ T cells from PBMCs. The receptors were sampled from a human donor in good health (CMV status not recorded). Some clones in this sample may be carry-over from other donors' samples. CDR3s include the opening cysteine and the closing phenylalanine or tryptophan. Fields, in order: clone size, J gene, D gene, V gene, CDR3 DNA, CDR3 protein. The D gene is left open where the match is weak. Where a row states a size, it is once, few, many or the class of an expanded clone; other rows omit it.

clone_size: few
j_call: TRBJ2-7
d_call: -
v_call: TRBV12-3/TRBV12-4
cdr3_nt: TGTGCCAGCAGTTGGCAAGACAGTACCTACGAGCAGTACTTC
cdr3_aa: CASSWQDSTYEQYF

clone_size: -
j_call: TRBJ2-2
d_call: -
v_call: TRBV28
cdr3_nt: TGTGCCAGCAGGAACAGGGCGGCGGACACCGGGGAGCTGTTTTTT
cdr3_aa: CASRNRAADTGELFF

clone_size: -
j_call: TRBJ2-1
d_call: -
v_call: TRBV6-6
cdr3_nt: TGTGCCAGCAGTAACTTATACAATGAGCAGTTCTTC
cdr3_aa: CASSNLYNEQFF

clone_size: few
j_call: TRBJ2-1
d_call: -
v_call: TRBV4-1
cdr3_nt: TGCGCCAGCAGCCGTAGCGGTCCGGGGGATGAGCAGTTCTTC
cdr3_aa: CASSRSGPGDEQFF

clone_size: many
j_call: TRBJ2-3
d_call: -
v_call: TRBV11-2
cdr3_nt: TGTGCCAGCACCCTAGTCCCCGGAGACGTAGATACGCAGTATTTT
cdr3_aa: CASTLVPGDVDTQYF

clone_size: once
j_call: TRBJ2-5
d_call: -
v_call: TRBV29-1
cdr3_nt: TGCAGCGTTGAAGATAACCCGGCAGGGATGAGTAGGACCCAGTACTTC
cdr3_aa: CSVEDNPAGMSRTQYF

clone_size: -
j_call: TRBJ2-1
d_call: -
v_call: TRBV27
cdr3_nt: TGTGCCAGCAGTCCACGCGGACAGCACAATGAGCGGTTCTTC
cdr3_aa: CASSPRGQHNERFF

clone_size: many
j_call: TRBJ2-7
d_call: -
v_call: TRBV4-1
cdr3_nt: TGCGCCAGCAGCCAAGATCTCGGTGGGTACGAGCAGTACTTC
cdr3_aa: CASSQDLGGYEQYF

clone_size: few
j_call: TRBJ1-5
d_call: -
v_call: TRBV9
cdr3_nt: TGTGCCAGCAGCTCCCGGACGGGGCCCCAGCATTTT
cdr3_aa: CASSSRTGPQHF

clone_size: -
j_call: TRBJ1-2
d_call: TRBD1
v_call: TRBV15
cdr3_nt: TGTGCCACCTCTGGACAGGCCCTGAACTATGGCTACACCTTC
cdr3_aa: CATSGQALNYGYTF

clone_size: few
j_call: TRBJ2-7
d_call: TRBD1
v_call: TRBV27
cdr3_nt: TGTGCCAGCAGTTTATCGGCCGGGACAGGGGGCGAGCAGTACTTC
cdr3_aa: CASSLSAGTGGEQYF

clone_size: -
j_call: TRBJ2-1
d_call: -
v_call: TRBV28
cdr3_nt: TGTGCCAGCAGCGCATTGAATGAGCAGTTCTTC
cdr3_aa: CASSALNEQFF

clone_size: many
j_call: TRBJ2-4
d_call: -
v_call: TRBV28
cdr3_nt: TGTGCCAGCACCCTCACCGGGACATCAGCACTAGCCAAAAACATTCAGTACTTC
cdr3_aa: CASTLTGTSALAKNIQYF

clone_size: many
j_call: TRBJ2-3
d_call: TRBD2
v_call: TRBV7-8
cdr3_nt: TGTGCCAGCAGCTTCTTAGCGGGAGCCAGAGATACGCAGTATTTT
cdr3_aa: CASSFLAGARDTQYF

clone_size: many
j_call: TRBJ2-1
d_call: -
v_call: TRBV12-3/TRBV12-4
cdr3_nt: TGTGCCAGCAGGAGTGACGGGATAACCTCCTACAATGAGCAGTTCTTC
cdr3_aa: CASRSDGITSYNEQFF

clone_size: few
j_call: TRBJ1-5
d_call: -
v_call: TRBV6-5
cdr3_nt: TGTGCCAGCAGTTCCAACCGGGGTAGCAATCAGCCCCAGCATTTT
cdr3_aa: CASSSNRGSNQPQHF

clone_size: few
j_call: TRBJ2-1
d_call: TRBD2
v_call: TRBV27
cdr3_nt: TGTGCCAGCAGTTCCCTACTAGCGGGGGGGCGTGAGCAGTTCTTC
cdr3_aa: CASSSLLAGGREQFF

clone_size: few
j_call: TRBJ2-1
d_call: -
v_call: TRBV6-5
cdr3_nt: TGTGCCAGCAGTTACTCGTTCCCTCGGGGTGAGCAGTTCTTC
cdr3_aa: CASSYSFPRGEQFF

clone_size: many
j_call: TRBJ2-1
d_call: TRBD2
v_call: TRBV7-9
cdr3_nt: TGTGCCAGCAGCTTAGTCGGCCCGGGACTAGCGGGAGGGCCCGGCTCCTACAATGAGCAGTTCTTC
cdr3_aa: CASSLVGPGLAGGPGSYNEQFF

clone_size: many
j_call: TRBJ1-4
d_call: TRBD1
v_call: TRBV6-5
cdr3_nt: TGTGCCAGCGGGAACAGGGGTGAAACAGGAAAACTGTTTTTT
cdr3_aa: CASGNRGETGKLFF

clone_size: few
j_call: TRBJ2-5
d_call: TRBD2
v_call: TRBV20-1
cdr3_nt: TGCAGTGCTAGAGCTTACGGGAGGACTGGTCAAGAGACCCAGTACTTC
cdr3_aa: CSARAYGRTGQETQYF

clone_size: many
j_call: TRBJ2-5
d_call: TRBD1
v_call: TRBV4-1
cdr3_nt: TGCGCCAGCAGCCAAGAGACAGGGGGCCGACAAGAGACCCAGTACTTC
cdr3_aa: CASSQETGGRQETQYF

clone_size: few
j_call: TRBJ2-3
d_call: -
v_call: TRBV5-4
cdr3_nt: TGTGCCAGCAGCTTGCTGGGACTCCCCCCAGATACGCAGTATTTT
cdr3_aa: CASSLLGLPPDTQYF

clone_size: many
j_call: TRBJ2-2
d_call: -
v_call: TRBV5-1
cdr3_nt: TGCGCCAGCAGCTTGCACACCGGGGAGCTGTTTTTT
cdr3_aa: CASSLHTGELFF

clone_size: -
j_call: TRBJ2-1
d_call: TRBD1
v_call: TRBV20-1
cdr3_nt: TGCAGTGCTCCACCCGACAGGGCTAATGAGCAGTTCTTC
cdr3_aa: CSAPPDRANEQFF

clone_size: -
j_call: TRBJ2-7
d_call: TRBD2
v_call: TRBV6-6
cdr3_nt: TGTGCCAGCAGTGTCCGAAGGGAGGGCGAGCAGTACTTC
cdr3_aa: CASSVRREGEQYF

clone_size: many
j_call: TRBJ2-7
d_call: TRBD2
v_call: TRBV28
cdr3_nt: TGTGCCAGCAGTTTCGAGACCGGGACTAGCGGCTTATACGAGCAGTACTTC
cdr3_aa: CASSFETGTSGLYEQYF

clone_size: many
j_call: TRBJ2-1
d_call: -
v_call: TRBV11-2
cdr3_nt: TGTGCCAGCAGCTTAGGGCAGGTAACTCGGAATGAGCAGTTCTTC
cdr3_aa: CASSLGQVTRNEQFF

clone_size: -
j_call: TRBJ1-5
d_call: TRBD1
v_call: TRBV3-1
cdr3_nt: TGTGCCAGCAGCCCCGCAGGGGGCCCTCAGCCCCAGCATTTT
cdr3_aa: CASSPAGGPQPQHF

clone_size: few
j_call: TRBJ1-4
d_call: -
v_call: TRBV20-1
cdr3_nt: TGCAGTGCTAGGACCCTAGGACTAGTCGGTGAAAAACTGTTTTTT
cdr3_aa: CSARTLGLVGEKLFF

clone_size: few
j_call: TRBJ2-2
d_call: TRBD2
v_call: TRBV6-8
cdr3_nt: TGTGCCAGCAGTTACTCGAGTGTCGGACTAGCGGGGGGGGTAAACACCGGGGTGCTGTTTTTT
cdr3_aa: CASSYSSVGLAGGVNTGVLFF

clone_size: many
j_call: TRBJ1-1
d_call: -
v_call: TRBV7-6
cdr3_nt: TGTGCCAGCAGCTTAGCAGGTACACTTTTAGTCGTGAACACTGAAGCTTTCTTT
cdr3_aa: CASSLAGTLLVVNTEAFF

clone_size: few
j_call: TRBJ2-7
d_call: -
v_call: TRBV6-5
cdr3_nt: TGTGCCAGCAGTTCCCGCGGCAGGGGGGGCGAGCAGTACTTC
cdr3_aa: CASSSRGRGGEQYF

clone_size: -
j_call: TRBJ2-3
d_call: -
v_call: TRBV7-6
cdr3_nt: TGTGCCAGCAGCTTAGGTCTAGCGAATATCACCGATACGCAGTATTTT
cdr3_aa: CASSLGLANITDTQYF

clone_size: few
j_call: TRBJ2-2
d_call: -
v_call: TRBV20-1
cdr3_nt: TGCAGTGCTAGACGGCGATCCTATAGGGTTCCGAACACCGGGGAGCTGTTTTTT
cdr3_aa: CSARRRSYRVPNTGELFF

clone_size: many
j_call: TRBJ2-5
d_call: -
v_call: TRBV7-2
cdr3_nt: TGTGCCAGCAGCCCGCGGACAAGACGGTACCAAGAGACCCAGTACTTC
cdr3_aa: CASSPRTRRYQETQYF

clone_size: many
j_call: TRBJ1-4
d_call: -
v_call: TRBV7-2
cdr3_nt: TGTGCCAGCAGCTCCCCCGGGGGGGGAAATGAAAAACTGTTTTTT
cdr3_aa: CASSSPGGGNEKLFF

clone_size: many
j_call: TRBJ2-2
d_call: TRBD2
v_call: TRBV20-1
cdr3_nt: TGCAGTGCTAGAGATCAGGCGGGGGGGGACACCGGGGAGCTGTTTTTT
cdr3_aa: CSARDQAGGDTGELFF

clone_size: many
j_call: TRBJ2-7
d_call: -
v_call: TRBV6-1
cdr3_nt: TGTGCCAGCAGTGGACTCTCCTCCTACGAGCAGTACTTC
cdr3_aa: CASSGLSSYEQYF

clone_size: -
j_call: TRBJ2-1
d_call: -
v_call: TRBV5-6
cdr3_nt: TGTGCCAGCAGCTTGGTTAGGGAATCCCTTTCAGATGGTGAGCAGTTCTTC
cdr3_aa: CASSLVRESLSDGEQFF

clone_size: many
j_call: TRBJ1-3
d_call: -
v_call: TRBV20-1
cdr3_nt: TGCAGTGCTAGAGATTATCAGGGATCCAGAAACACCATATATTTT
cdr3_aa: CSARDYQGSRNTIYF

clone_size: -
j_call: TRBJ1-2
d_call: TRBD1
v_call: TRBV27
cdr3_nt: TGTGCCAGCAGTCCTGGGACAGGGGATATGAGGGCCTATGGCTACACCTTC
cdr3_aa: CASSPGTGDMRAYGYTF

clone_size: few
j_call: TRBJ2-5
d_call: TRBD1
v_call: TRBV2
cdr3_nt: TGTGCCAGCAGAAGACAGGGCCCAGAGACCCAGTACTTC
cdr3_aa: CASRRQGPETQYF

clone_size: -
j_call: TRBJ2-3
d_call: TRBD2
v_call: TRBV27
cdr3_nt: TGTGCCAGCGCCGGGGGGGCCTCCCCGACAGATACGCAGTATTTT
cdr3_aa: CASAGGASPTDTQYF

clone_size: few
j_call: TRBJ1-1
d_call: -
v_call: TRBV19
cdr3_nt: TGTGCCAGTAGTATAGTATCGGGACGGGATGAAGCTTTCTTT
cdr3_aa: CASSIVSGRDEAFF

clone_size: -
j_call: TRBJ2-3
d_call: TRBD2
v_call: TRBV5-5
cdr3_nt: TGTGCCAGCAGCCTGGGACTAGCGGGTTCAGATACGCAGTATTTT
cdr3_aa: CASSLGLAGSDTQYF